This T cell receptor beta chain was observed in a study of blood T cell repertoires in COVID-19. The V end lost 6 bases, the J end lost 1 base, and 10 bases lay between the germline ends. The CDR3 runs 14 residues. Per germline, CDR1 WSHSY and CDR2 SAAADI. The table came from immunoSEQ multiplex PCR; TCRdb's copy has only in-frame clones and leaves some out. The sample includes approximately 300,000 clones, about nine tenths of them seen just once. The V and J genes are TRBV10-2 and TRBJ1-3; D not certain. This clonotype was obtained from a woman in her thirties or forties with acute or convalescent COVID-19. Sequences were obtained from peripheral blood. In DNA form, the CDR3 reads TGCGCCAGCAGGACCTACGGGTCTGGAAACACCATATATTTT. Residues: CASRTYGSGNTIYF.